This passage covers 20 T cell receptor beta chains from one sample sequenced in a study of cytomegalovirus exposure and HLA in healthy donors. PCR involved 60 Vbeta and 13 Jbeta primers. The table came from immunoSEQ multiplex PCR; TCRdb's copy has only in-frame clones and leaves some out. The data contain over 90,000 clones, around four fifths of them singletons. Sequencing was done on a sample of PBMCs. The receptor set was obtained from a man aged 35-49 years in good health and CMV-seronegative.

The chain joins TRBV6-5 to TRBJ2-7; 9 bases map to TRBD1. From germline, CDR1 is MNHEY and CDR2 SVGAGI. CDR3 size: 14 residues. The trim removed 5 bases at V and 6 bases at J, leaving 8 bases unmatched. CDR3 loop: CASSLTGGSPEQYF. The CDR3 nucleotides are TGTGCCAGCAGTCTGACAGGGGGAAGCCCCGAGCAGTACTTC.

The CDR3 sequence is CASSIIDTQMDTQYF. The CDR3 DNA is TGTGCCAGTAGTATAATTGACACCCAGATGGATACGCAGTATTTT. The rearrangement joins TRBV19 to TRBJ2-3; D is undetermined. CDR3 length: 15 amino acids. Trimming pared 2 bases from V and 6 bases from J, leaving 15 bases between. From germline, CDR1 is LNHDA and CDR2 SQIVND (reference sequence).

The chain joins TRBV5-1 to TRBJ2-5; tentative D call: TRBD2 (6 bases). Germline V CDR1 and CDR2: SGHRS, YFSETQ. V was shortened by 5 bases and J by 4 bases, with 9 bases between the two germline ends. This CDR3 has 12 amino acids. CDR3 protein: CASRGGRETQYF. CDR3 nucleotides: TGCGCCAGCAGGGGGGGACGAGAGACCCAGTACTTC.

This chain connects TRBV7-8 to TRBJ1-2; 9 positions match TRBD1. This CDR3 is built from 17 residues. Trimming removed 1 base from V and 8 bases from J; junction bases left unmatched: 14. Per germline, CDR1 SGHVS and CDR2 FQNEAQ. The CDR3 spells CASSLVGTGTIQGGYTF. Written as DNA, the CDR3 is TGTGCCAGCAGCTTAGTGGGGACAGGGACGATACAGGGAGGCTACACCTTC.

The genes are TRBV19 and TRBJ2-7, with TRBD2 matching 9 bases. This CDR3 spans 15 amino acids. CDR1 LNHDA and CDR2 SQIVND come from the germline V gene (reference sequence). Trimming removed 3 bases from V and 5 bases from J; junction bases left unmatched: 8. Written as DNA, the CDR3 is TGTGCCAGTAGTATTTTGCCTAGCGGGGTACACGAGCAGTACTTC. Protein: CASSILPSGVHEQYF.

This clone has just a few counts. The chain uses TRBV7-2 and TRBJ1-2; TRBD1 agrees at 9 bases. This CDR3 comprises 14 residues. Unmatched junction bases numbered 3, after V lost 1 base and J lost 6 bases. Germline assignment: CDR1 SGHTA and CDR2 FQGNSA. In nucleotides, the CDR3 is TGTGCCAGCAGCTTAGGGGGGACAGGGCATGGCTACACCTTC. This encodes CASSLGGTGHGYTF. The full variable domain, completed using reference TRBV7-2 and TRBJ1-2, is GAGVSQSPSNKVTEKGKDVELRCDPISGHTALYWYRQSLGQGLEFLIYFQGNSAPDKSGLPSDRFSAERTGGSVSTLTIQRTQQEDSAVYLCASSLGGTGHGYTFGSGTRLTVV.

The chain joins TRBV7-6 to TRBJ2-2; 7 bases match TRBD1. Germline CDR1 reads SGHVS; CDR2 reads FNYEAQ. Unmatched junction bases numbered 3, after V lost 5 bases and J lost 0 bases. This CDR3 contains 15 residues. The DNA of the CDR3 is TGTGCCAGCAGCCCAGGGACAGCGAACACCGGGGAGCTGTTTTTT. It yields the protein CASSPGTANTGELFF.

The V gene is TRBV7-8, the J gene TRBJ2-5, with 9 bases lining up with TRBD2. With 3 bases clipped from V and 4 bases from J, the junction kept 9 bases outside the gene matches. This CDR3 has 16 amino acids. CDR1 and CDR2 (germline): SGHVS, FQNEAQ. The CDR3 loop is CASSFPGGGVSETQYF. As DNA, the CDR3 is TGTGCCAGCAGCTTCCCTGGCGGGGGGGTGTCAGAGACCCAGTACTTC.

The chain employs TRBV5-1 and TRBJ2-7, with a weak D call TRBD1 (6 bases). Germline V CDR1 and CDR2: SGHRS, YFSETQ. With 3 bases removed from V and 0 bases from J, the gap between germline ends came to 16 bases. The CDR3 runs to 16 residues. Here the CDR3 reads CASSWSTGFSSYEQYF. In nucleotides, the CDR3 is TGCGCCAGCAGCTGGTCCACAGGGTTTAGCTCCTACGAGCAGTACTTC.

The rearrangement links TRBV4-3 to TRBJ1-3; D might be TRBD1 (6 bases). The CDR3 length is 16 residues. The V and J ends lost 0 bases and 4 bases respectively, with 13 bases between them. Germline V gene data show CDR1 as LGHNA and CDR2 as YSLEER. The CDR3 loop is CASSQDSGGRGNTIYF. In DNA, the CDR3 is TGCGCCAGCAGCCAAGATTCGGGGGGCAGGGGAAACACCATATATTTT.

The gene calls are TRBV2 and TRBJ2-3; TRBD2 agrees at 9 bases. Trimming at V came to 6 bases and at J to 4 bases, leaving 11 bases not matched to a gene. The CDR3 extends over 16 amino acids. The germline CDR1 and CDR2 sequences are SNHLY and FYNNEI. The CDR3 nucleotides are TGTGCCAGCAGCAGACGGCGGGGGGGAGGGGCAGATACGCAGTATTTT. Residues: CASSRRRGGGADTQYF.

This rearrangement joins TRBV5-6 to TRBJ2-5, with D tentatively TRBD1 (6 bases). Deletions cut 3 bases from V and 11 bases from J, with 23 bases between. The CDR3 consists of 15 residues. In germline, CDR1 is SGHDT, CDR2 YYEEEE. The CDR3 DNA sequence: TGTGCCAGCAGCTCCCGATGGCCCACTGAGGGGGAGCAGTACTTC. It encodes CASSSRWPTEGEQYF.

The V and J genes are TRBV10-3 and TRBJ2-1, with D possibly TRBD2 on 5 matching bases. Germline V gives CDR1 ENHRY, CDR2 SYGVKD. The CDR3 sequence is 15 residues long. V gave up 7 bases and J gave up 4 bases, with 17 bases separating them. The CDR3 here is CAIMDSGNPYNEQFF. The CDR3 nucleotides read TGTGCCATCATGGACTCGGGTAACCCTTACAATGAGCAGTTCTTC.

This clone was seen a single time. This chain joins TRBV7-9 and TRBJ1-6, with a tentative D call TRBD1 (5 bases). Trimming stripped 8 bases from V and 8 bases from J, with 10 bases between. The CDR3 contains 12 residues. The germline CDR1 and CDR2 sequences are SEHNR and FQNEAQ (reference sequence). The CDR3, as DNA: TGTGCCAGCGGGTGGGGGGATTCACCCCTCCACTTT. Its protein product is CASGWGDSPLHF. Supplemented by reference TRBV7-9 and TRBJ1-6, the full variable domain reads DTGVSQNPRHKITKRGQNVTFRCDPISEHNRLYWYRQTLGQGPEFLTYFQNEAQLEKSRLLSDRFSAERPKGSFSTLEIQRTEQGDSAMYLCASGWGDSPLHFGNGTRLTVT.

The gene calls are TRBV25-1 and TRBJ2-7, with 9 bases that match TRBD1. This CDR3 is built from 15 residues. Per germline, CDR1 MGHDK and CDR2 SYGVNS. J lost 5 bases, V lost 3 bases, and 8 bases had no gene match. The CDR3 nucleotides read TGTGCCAGCAGTGACCCAGGGACAGGGATCAACGAGCAGTACTTC. Encoded protein: CASSDPGTGINEQYF.

In its sample, this clone was seen once. The chain carries TRBV9 and TRBJ2-3, with 7 bases fitting TRBD2. V was pared by 3 bases and J by 2 bases, with 12 bases of the junction left unmatched. Germline CDR1 SGDLS, CDR2 YYNGEE. This CDR3 spans 17 amino acids. The CDR3 DNA reads as TGTGCCAGCAGCGACGACCAGGCCGCGGGAGACACAGATACGCAGTATTTT. Its translation is CASSDDQAAGDTDTQYF. Combining the CDR3 with reference TRBV9 and TRBJ2-3 gives the whole variable domain DSGVTQTPKHLITATGQRVTLRCSPRSGDLSVYWYQQSLDQGLQFLIQYYNGEERAKGNILERFSAQQFPDLHSELNLSSLELGDSALYFCASSDDQAAGDTDTQYFGPGTRLTVL.

V is TRBV7-2 and J is TRBJ2-5; the match to TRBD1 covers 10 bases. Germline CDR1 and CDR2: SGHTA and FQGNSA. The CDR3 contains 15 residues. J was trimmed by 4 bases and V by 5 bases; bases with no gene match: 7. CDR3 sequence (DNA): TGTGCCAGCAGCCCAAGGACAGGGGGTAGAGAGACCCAGTACTTC. Translated, it gives CASSPRTGGRETQYF.

J is TRBJ1-2 and V is TRBV12-5, with D unclear. The CDR3 sequence is 16 residues long. Germline assignment: CDR1 LGHNT and CDR2 FRNRAP. V shed 2 bases and J shed 6 bases, with 19 bases lying between them. The CDR3 nucleotides read TGTGCTAGTGGTTTGCCGGGAGAGTGGAACCTCGATGGCTACACCTTC. This gives the protein CASGLPGEWNLDGYTF.

This clone is a singleton in its sample. The chain couples TRBV6-5 to TRBJ2-7, with 8 bases fitting TRBD1. This CDR3 is 13 amino acids long. CDR1 and CDR2 (germline): MNHEY, SVGAGI. V trimming: 6 bases; J trimming: 4 bases; junction bases outside the gene matches: 5. The CDR3 region has the DNA TGTGCCAGCAGCCCGGACAGGGTTTACGAGCAGTACTTC. This sequence encodes CASSPDRVYEQYF.

This chain connects TRBV7-3 to TRBJ2-1; TRBD2 matches at 14 bases. Germline CDR1 is SGHTA and CDR2 is FQGTGA. This CDR3 is built from 16 residues. J lost 9 bases, V lost 5 bases, and 9 bases had no gene match. The CDR3 bases are TGTGCCAGCAGCACCGGACTAGCGGGGGGCCGGAGTGAGCAGTTCTTC. Its translation: CASSTGLAGGRSEQFF.